This T cell receptor (beta chain) was obtained from a study of technical replicates of blood from a few donors. From germline, CDR1 is MNHEY and CDR2 SMNVEV (reference sequence). This CDR3 has 15 amino acids. J gave up 7 bases and V 5 bases, and 9 bases lay outside the gene matches. Libraries were prepared by immunoSEQ multiplex PCR; TCRdb keeps only in-frame clonotypes and omits some of them. The sample yields approximately 94,000 clones, about 96% seen once. The sequencing input was T cells isolated from PBMCs. The receptor was isolated from a human donor in good health. The chain uses TRBV27 and TRBJ1-4; 8 nucleotides line up with TRBD1. This chain's CDR3 is CASSPKDRDGEKLFF. CDR3 nucleotide sequence: TGTGCCAGCAGTCCCAAGGACAGGGACGGTGAAAAACTGTTTTTT.